The 31 T cell receptor beta chains below were found in one sample sequenced in a study of control samples from healthy donors and cancer patients. The assay was immunoSEQ multiplex PCR, and TCRdb's table has in-frame clones only and misses some. Of 100,000 to 150,000 clones listed, 85% to 95% were seen once; the top ten hold 1.5% to 2%. Sequences were obtained from PBMCs. The receptors shown here come from a man aged 50 or older with head and neck cancer.

This chain uses TRBV6-4 with TRBJ1-3; weak D call: TRBD1 (6 bases). Germline CDR1 and CDR2: MRHNA and SNTAGT. This CDR3 has 21 amino acids. V dropped 2 bases and J dropped 0 bases, with 26 bases sitting between them. The CDR3 reads CASSDPWVSLGQGTSGNTIYF. For the CDR3, the DNA is TGTGCCAGCAGTGACCCCTGGGTTAGCCTTGGCCAGGGGACCTCTGGAAACACCATATATTTT.

A note on this clone: This CDR3 is also generated by other DNA sequences in the sample. This rearrangement joins TRBV11-3 to TRBJ2-3, with D uncertain. CDR1 is SGHNT and CDR2 is YENEEA in the germline V gene. The V end lost 1 base, the J end lost 3 bases, and 5 bases lay between the germline ends. This CDR3 is 13 amino acids long. This CDR3 is CASSLGGTDTQYF. In DNA form, the CDR3 reads TGTGCCAGCAGCTTAGGTGGGACAGATACGCAGTATTTT.

V and J are TRBV7-2 and TRBJ2-7; tentative D call: TRBD1 (6 bases). The V gene's germline CDR1 is SGHTA and CDR2 FQGNSA. This CDR3 contains 16 residues. Between the trimmed V and J ends, which lost 2 bases and 7 bases, there was a span of 21 bases. This chain's CDR3 is CASSLRPQGPGTEQYF. The CDR3 bases are TGTGCCAGCAGCTTACGCCCACAGGGACCGGGTACTGAGCAGTACTTC.

DNA for the CDR3: TGTGCCAGTAGTCCGCTAGGGGGGGCTTATACGAACACCGGGGAGCTGTTTTTT. Its translation is CASSPLGGAYTNTGELFF. This chain connects TRBV19 to TRBJ2-2; D is possibly TRBD2 (7 bases). The germline gives CDR1 LNHDA, CDR2 SQIVND (reference sequence). The CDR3 is 18 residues long. The V end was cut by 5 bases, the J end by 0 bases, with 19 bases between.

The gene calls are TRBV3-1 (or the pseudogene TRBV3-2) and TRBJ2-5; the D call may be TRBD1 or TRBD2 (5 bases each). The V gene lost 5 bases and the J gene lost 2 bases, with 12 bases spanning the gap. The CDR3 consists of 14 residues. CDR1 LGHDT and CDR2 YNNKEL come from the germline V gene (reference sequence). The CDR3 DNA reads TGTGCCAGCAGCAAGGGAGAGGGGCAAGAGACCCAGTACTTC. It encodes CASSKGEGQETQYF.

The rearrangement joins TRBV6-5 to TRBJ2-1; D may correspond to TRBD1 or TRBD2 (5 bases each). The germline V and J ends were trimmed by 6 bases and 2 bases, with 14 bases remaining between them. CDR1 and CDR2 (germline): MNHEY, SVGAGI. The length of the CDR3 is 15 residues. The CDR3 nucleotides are TGTGCCAGCAGCTTCCTGAGGGACCCCTACAATGAGCAGTTCTTC. This translates into CASSFLRDPYNEQFF.

J is TRBJ2-5 and V is TRBV7-9, with TRBD2 matching 8 bases. V shed 5 bases and J 4 bases; nucleotides not matched to a gene: 9. From germline, CDR1 is SEHNR and CDR2 FQNEAQ (reference sequence). The CDR3 runs to 15 residues. This CDR3 reads CASSPGTRGGETQYF. The CDR3 DNA sequence: TGTGCCAGCAGCCCCGGGACTAGGGGGGGAGAGACCCAGTACTTC.

The gene calls are TRBV10-3 and TRBJ2-3; D gene ambiguous. The CDR3 is 13 residues long. Germline V gene lookup returns CDR1 ENHRY and CDR2 SYGVKD. Trimming removed 5 bases at V and 6 bases at J, with 12 bases between. CDR3 nucleotide sequence: TGTGCCATCAGTACGAGTGAGAGGGATACGCAGTATTTT. The encoded protein is CAISTSERDTQYF.

The J gene is TRBJ2-3, the V gene TRBV18; 7 bases agree with TRBD1. Germline CDR1 KGHSH, CDR2 LQKENI. The CDR3 has 14 amino acids. V lost 6 bases, J lost 6 bases, and 9 bases stayed unmatched. The CDR3 region is CASSPGQVSDTQYF. The CDR3 region has the DNA TGTGCCAGCTCCCCCGGACAGGTATCGGATACGCAGTATTTT.

The rearrangement links TRBV6-5 to TRBJ2-1, with 10 positions matching TRBD1. The ends lost 4 bases at V and 5 bases at J; junction bases unmatched: 8. There are 16 residues in the CDR3. Germline lookup yields CDR1 MNHEY and CDR2 SVGAGI. The CDR3 sequence: CASSLSRQGANNEQFF. The CDR3 bases are TGTGCCAGCAGTTTAAGTCGACAGGGGGCAAACAATGAGCAGTTCTTC.

The rearrangement links TRBV6-2 or TRBV6-3 to TRBJ1-3; D is unresolved. V gave up 5 bases and J gave up 1 base, with 15 bases separating them. This CDR3 spans 16 amino acids. Germline V gives CDR1 MNHEY, CDR2 SVGEGT. Written as DNA, the CDR3 is TGTGCCAGCAGTGGACCGGGCCTCGGATCTGGAAACACCATATATTTT. Translating it yields CASSGPGLGSGNTIYF.

Here the CDR3 DNA reads TGTGCCAGTAGTAACCCCTTACGGCCGGGGTCCCACTATGGCTACACCTTC. Amino acids: CASSNPLRPGSHYGYTF. The V gene is TRBV19, the J gene TRBJ1-2; D call uncertain. Trimming removed 4 bases at V and 3 bases at J, with 21 bases between. CDR1 is LNHDA, CDR2 SQIVND, per germline (reference sequence). This CDR3 is built from 17 residues.

Regarding this clone: In the same sample, other DNA sequences code for this CDR3. The gene calls are TRBV5-1 and TRBJ2-5, with 14 bases identical to TRBD2. In germline, CDR1 is SGHRS, CDR2 YFSETQ. The CDR3 contains 16 residues. Trimming at V came to 0 bases and at J to 2 bases, leaving 0 bases not matched to a gene. The CDR3 spells CASSLGLAGGQETQYF. Written as DNA, the CDR3 is TGCGCCAGCAGCTTGGGACTAGCGGGGGGGCAAGAGACCCAGTACTTC.

On this clone: In the same sample, other DNA sequences code for this CDR3. V and J are TRBV30 and TRBJ2-7; D is unclear. Looked up from germline, CDR1 is GTSNPN and CDR2 is SVGIG (reference sequence). The V and J ends lost 4 bases and 2 bases respectively, with 6 bases between them. The CDR3 is 11 residues long. The CDR3 region is CAWTSAYEQYF. CDR3 DNA: TGTGCCTGGACGTCAGCCTACGAGCAGTACTTC.

This clone appeared once. The chain recombines TRBV7-2 with TRBJ2-7, with D unresolved. Trimming pared 1 base from V and 3 bases from J, leaving 4 bases between. CDR1 is SGHTA and CDR2 is FQGNSA in the germline V gene. The CDR3 is 12 residues long. This chain's CDR3 is CASSLEHYEQYF. The CDR3 bases are TGTGCCAGCAGCTTAGAACACTACGAGCAGTACTTC.

This chain connects TRBV7-2 to TRBJ1-4; D is unclear. The germline V gene has CDR1 SGHTA and CDR2 FQGNSA. The V and J ends lost 2 bases and 3 bases respectively, with 7 bases between them. The CDR3 totals 14 residues. As DNA, the CDR3 is TGTGCCAGCAGCTTATCCGGGGCTAATGAAAAACTGTTTTTT. Protein: CASSLSGANEKLFF.

The chain is built from TRBV5-1 and TRBJ2-7, with D unresolved. CDR1 is SGHRS and CDR2 is YFSETQ in the germline V gene. V shed 3 bases and J shed 9 bases, with 16 bases lying between them. CDR3 length: 13 amino acids. Here the CDR3 reads CASSSGTAAGQYF. CDR3 bases: TGCGCCAGCAGCTCCGGTACCGCCGCAGGGCAGTACTTC.

The chain is built from TRBV6-5 and TRBJ2-3; 8 bases agree with TRBD2. The CDR3 covers 16 residues. V lost 4 bases, J lost 6 bases, and 12 bases stayed unmatched. The germline V gene has CDR1 MNHEY and CDR2 SVGAGI. CDR3 residues: CASSSSPGGAQDTQYF. CDR3 nucleotide sequence: TGTGCCAGCAGTTCCTCCCCGGGGGGGGCTCAGGATACGCAGTATTTT.

This clone was found once. The chain links TRBV4-1 to TRBJ1-3; D remains ambiguous. Trimming took off 0 bases at V and 6 bases at J, with 21 bases between the two ends. Germline V gene sequence: CDR1 MGHRA, CDR2 YSYEKL. There are 18 residues in the CDR3. The CDR3 reads CASSQDSQRESSTNTIYF. CDR3 in DNA: TGCGCCAGCAGCCAAGATTCCCAAAGGGAATCGTCGACAAACACCATATATTTT.

The chain has TRBV2 and TRBJ2-6; D gene uncertain. CDR1 is SNHLY and CDR2 is FYNNEI in the germline V gene. Trimming removed 3 bases from V and 0 bases from J, with 6 bases in between. This CDR3 has 15 amino acids. The CDR3 nucleotides read TGTGCCAGCAGTGAGTGGGGCTCTGGGGCCAACGTCCTGACTTTC. It specifies CASSEWGSGANVLTF. Combining the CDR3 with reference TRBV2 and TRBJ2-6 gives the whole variable domain EPEVTQTPSHQVTQMGQEVILRCVPISNHLYFYWYRQILGQKVEFLVSFYNNEISEKSEIFDDQFSVERPDGSNFTLKIRSTKLEDSAMYFCASSEWGSGANVLTFGAGSRLTVL.

V usage is TRBV12-3 or TRBV12-4 and J usage is TRBJ1-2; D ambiguous. CDR3 length: 13 amino acids. With 6 bases removed from V and 6 bases from J, the gap between germline ends came to 14 bases. The CDR3 coding sequence is TGTGCCAGCAGCCCGGCCGGGATAAATGGCTACACCTTC. Protein: CASSPAGINGYTF.

V is TRBV9 and J is TRBJ2-7; D possibly corresponds to TRBD1 (6 bases). V was shortened by 4 bases and J by 5 bases, with 19 bases between the two germline ends. Germline V gene data show CDR1 as SGDLS and CDR2 as YYNGEE. This CDR3 spans 15 amino acids. The CDR3 sequence: CASSPYRVGFDEQYF. As DNA, the CDR3 is TGTGCCAGCAGCCCCTACAGGGTGGGCTTTGACGAGCAGTACTTC.

The chain employs TRBV7-9 and TRBJ2-7; no firm D call. CDR1 SEHNR and CDR2 FQNEAQ come from the germline V gene (reference sequence). The length of the CDR3 is 13 residues. Trimming left V 3 bases short and J 2 bases short, with 8 bases between. DNA of the CDR3: TGTGCCAGCAGCTTGGACCAGCCCTACGAGCAGTACTTC. Protein sequence: CASSLDQPYEQYF. Drawing the rest from reference TRBV7-9 and TRBJ2-7, the complete variable domain is DTGVSQNPRHKITKRGQNVTFRCDPISEHNRLYWYRQTLGQGPEFLTYFQNEAQLEKSRLLSDRFSAERPKGSFSTLEIQRTEQGDSAMYLCASSLDQPYEQYFGPGTRLTVT.

Here the CDR3 DNA reads TGTGCCAGCAGTTTAAGGGCGGGGGGGAACTACGAGCAGTACTTC. Protein sequence: CASSLRAGGNYEQYF. This sequence joins TRBV28 and TRBJ2-7; 9 positions match TRBD2. The germline V gene has CDR1 MDHEN and CDR2 SYDVKM. The CDR3 length is 15 residues. J was trimmed by 3 bases and V by 2 bases; bases with no gene match: 5.

The chain uses TRBV4-3 and TRBJ2-7; possible D gene TRBD1, 6 bases. The CDR3 length is 16 residues. Germline CDR1 is LGHNA and CDR2 is YSLEER. V lost 3 bases and J lost 9, with 24 bases in between. CDR3 sequence reads: CASSQETGSQVSGQYF. The DNA of the CDR3 is TGCGCCAGCAGCCAGGAAACAGGGAGTCAGGTTTCTGGGCAGTACTTC.

V gene TRBV6-5 combines with J gene TRBJ1-2; the match to TRBD1 covers 11 bases. Germline loops: CDR1 MNHEY, CDR2 SVGAGI. This CDR3 spans 14 amino acids. Germline trimming cut 10 bases from V and 6 bases from J; bases unmatched to any gene: 10. The CDR3 nucleotides are TGTGCCACTTCACCGGGACAGGGGGGAAATGGCTACACCTTC. Translated, it gives CATSPGQGGNGYTF.

V gene TRBV6-5 combines with J gene TRBJ1-2, with D perhaps TRBD1 (6 bases). CDR3 length equals 15 residues. Between the trimmed V and J ends, which lost 6 bases and 8 bases, there was a span of 22 bases. Germline loops: CDR1 MNHEY, CDR2 SVGAGI. CDR3 region: CASSQPRGPTYGYTF. The CDR3 DNA reads TGTGCCAGCAGCCAGCCCAGGGGACCCACCTACGGCTACACCTTC.

This chain joins TRBV19 and TRBJ1-5; 7 nucleotides line up with TRBD1. The CDR3 length is 17 residues. CDR1 and CDR2 from the germline V gene are LNHDA and SQIVND (reference sequence). Trimming took 1 base from V and 5 from J; bases not matched to a gene: 11. Here the CDR3 DNA reads TGTGCCAGTAGTATAGTTCCAGGGACAGTCAGTTATCAGCCCCAGCATTTT. Residues: CASSIVPGTVSYQPQHF. Full variable domain (missing parts from reference TRBV19 and TRBJ1-5): DGGITQSPKYLFRKEGQNVTLSCEQNLNHDAMYWYRQDPGQGLRLIYYSQIVNDFQKGDIAEGYSVSREKKESFPLTVTSAQKNPTAFYLCASSIVPGTVSYQPQHFGDGTRLSIL.

The chain has TRBV7-9 and TRBJ2-6; TRBD1 matches 11 bases. Germline CDR1 SEHNR, CDR2 FQNEAQ (reference sequence). There are 18 residues in the CDR3. Unmatched junction bases numbered 8, after V lost 5 bases and J lost 2 bases. CDR3 region: CASSTRTGGAPGANVLTF. CDR3 nucleotides: TGTGCCAGCAGCACCCGGACAGGGGGCGCGCCTGGGGCCAACGTCCTGACTTTC.

This clone was picked up a small number of times. This chain links TRBV5-5 with TRBJ2-5, with 12 bases identical to TRBD2. Trimming took 1 base from V and 1 from J; bases not matched to a gene: 8. Germline-derived CDR1 and CDR2 are SGHKS and YYEKEE (reference sequence). This CDR3 is built from 18 residues. The CDR3 is CASSLLLAGGHGQETQYF. The CDR3 region has the DNA TGTGCCAGCAGCTTGCTCCTAGCGGGGGGGCACGGCCAAGAGACCCAGTACTTC.

The V call is TRBV4-2, the J call TRBJ2-4, with a tentative D call TRBD2 (7 bases). The CDR3 is made up of 19 amino acids. The germline gives CDR1 LGHNA, CDR2 YNFKEQ. Trimming stripped 1 base from V and 3 bases from J, with 22 bases between. In DNA, the CDR3 is TGTGCCAGCAGCCAAGGCGGGGGTACTGGGGGCTCCCACAAAAACATTCAGTACTTC. Residues: CASSQGGGTGGSHKNIQYF.